The clone carrying this TCR beta chain was picked up many times. Its antigen is undetermined. Individual cDNA molecules received unique molecular identifiers. In TCRdb, the 5' RACE reads were re-called with MiXCR into one record per CDR3 protein. The sample lists approximately 73,000 distinct CDR3 sequences, about 13% occurring once. The entry originates in a study of early T cells in non-severe SARS-CoV-2 infection. Study in general: Bulk RNA isolated from unsorted whole blood underwent sequencing; chains were not paired. Notes on the study in general: Matches to VDJdb favored anti-spike CD8 responses and missed private and CD4 specificities.

Sequences were obtained from whole blood. The sequence was obtained from an adult who was a healthcare worker with PCR-confirmed SARS-CoV-2 infection or an uninfected control (not recorded which).

CDR3 loop: CSVGQGTDTQYF. The CDR3 DNA is TGCAGCGTTGGACAGGGCACAGATACGCAGTATTTT. The chain combines TRBV29-1 with TRBJ2-3; the D gene is possibly TRBD1 (6 bases). The CDR3 spans 12 residues. Trimming removed 4 bases at V and 1 base at J, with 6 bases between. Germline loops: CDR1 SQVTM, CDR2 ANQGSEA.